This T cell receptor beta chain was found in a study of T-cell memory formation after mild COVID-19. Notes on the study in general: Pre-infection memory held some responding clones, suggesting pre-existing cross-reactive T cells responded. CD4/CD8 balance held among clones contracting day 15 to 85, and later expanders leaned CD4+.

This clonotype was found a few times. Its antigen remains unidentified. The CDR3 consists of 16 residues. Germline V lookup: CDR1 SGHRS, CDR2 YFSETQ. V lost 4 bases, J lost 0 bases, and 15 bases lay in between. Using constant-segment primers, 5'RACE produced TCR alpha and TCR beta cDNA libraries carrying sample barcodes and UMIs. Each CDR3 protein is one row after TCRdb ran MiXCR on the 5' RACE reads. The sample comprises around 250,000 distinct CDR3 sequences, around 15% of which are singletons, and roughly 20% rests with the top ten. The rearrangement links TRBV5-1 to TRBJ2-3; possibly TRBD1 for D (5 bases). This TCR derives from a man between 18 and 29 years old who had mild COVID-19 (a few samples of this study predate the infection). Cell type and time point are not known. The sequenced sample consisted of PBMCs or a T cell subset sorted from them (not recorded which). CDR3 DNA: TGCGCCAGCAGCACAGGACGGACATCCAGCACAGATACGCAGTATTTT. Residues: CASSTGRTSSTDTQYF.